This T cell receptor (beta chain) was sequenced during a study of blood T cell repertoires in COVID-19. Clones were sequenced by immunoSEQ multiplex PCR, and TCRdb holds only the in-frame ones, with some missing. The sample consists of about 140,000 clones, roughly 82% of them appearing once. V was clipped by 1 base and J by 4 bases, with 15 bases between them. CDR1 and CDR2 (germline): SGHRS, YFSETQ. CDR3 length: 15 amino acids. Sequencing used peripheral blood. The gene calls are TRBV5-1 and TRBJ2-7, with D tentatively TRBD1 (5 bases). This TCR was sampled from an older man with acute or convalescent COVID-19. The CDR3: CASSLYGANPYEQYF. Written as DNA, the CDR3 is TGCGCCAGCAGCTTGTATGGGGCGAATCCGTACGAGCAGTACTTC. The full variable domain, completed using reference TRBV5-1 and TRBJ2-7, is KAGVTQTPRYLIKTRGQQVTLSCSPISGHRSVSWYQQTPGQGLQFLFEYFSETQRNKGNFPGRFSGRQFSNSRSEMNVSTLELGDSALYLCASSLYGANPYEQYFGPGTRLTVT.